A selection of T cell receptor beta chains follows, all from one sample in a study of OX40 agonist ivuxolimab in advanced cancers. The data were produced by immunoSEQ multiplex PCR, yet TCRdb's version contains in-frame clones alone and is incomplete. Of tens of thousands of clones listed, around 89% were seen once; the top ten hold approximately 10%. Sequencing was performed on CD4+ or CD8+ T cells sorted from blood, taken in a trial of the OX40 agonist ivuxolimab. The receptors derive from an adult with an advanced solid tumor such as melanoma, head and neck, liver or kidney cancer. The CDR3 runs from the conserved cysteine through the conserved F or W.

TRBV10-3,TRBJ1-5,CAISPGTGDNQPQHF
TRBV15,TRBJ1-2,CATSGEGMWGNSYGYTF
TRBV5-1,TRBJ1-2,CASSLDGQERGYTF
TRBV7-9,TRBJ1-4,CAYGASFGEKLFF
TRBV13,TRBJ2-7,CASSLGDLRTSGASSYEQYF
TRBV2,TRBJ2-3,CASSALLSTDTQYF
TRBV7-3,TRBJ1-2,CASSLTSQGRDGYTF
TRBV27,TRBJ2-7,CASSLGRQWGEQYF
TRBV7-8,TRBJ2-7,CASSLGRLADYEQYF
TRBV19,TRBJ1-1,CASSIDWIRRTEAFF
TRBV19,TRBJ1-2,CASSAGQGAGGYTF
TRBV6-6,TRBJ2-7,CASSYSDEQYF
TRBV7-9,TRBJ2-5,CASRAGVETQYF
TRBV11-2,TRBJ2-1,CASSQNRDRQFF
TRBV28,TRBJ1-1,CASSLMMGTLGLGNTEAFF
TRBV19,TRBJ2-3,CASKWKGTDTQYF
TRBV6-1,TRBJ2-7,CASSDLTGVLF
TRBV6-1,TRBJ2-1,CASSPGPGTGWEQFF
TRBV28,TRBJ1-1,CASSLSRGGEAFF
TRBV11-2,TRBJ2-3,CASSLGQGASTDTQYF
TRBV11-2,TRBJ2-5,CASSLAGDAQETQYF
TRBV9,TRBJ2-1,CASSDRGLAGAREQFF
TRBV5-1,TRBJ2-3,CASSYGQGARSGTDTQYF
TRBV2,TRBJ1-1,CASISSRGEFTEAFF
TRBV7-2,TRBJ2-1,CASSTARLAGGNEQFF
TRBV10-3,TRBJ2-1,CAISAYLAGVGNEQFF
TRBV7-9,TRBJ2-3,CASSLPAGDTQYF
TRBV5-1,TRBJ2-3,CASFPTGGGPKGFTDTQYF
TRBV11-2,TRBJ2-7,CASSPAVDSAYEQYF
TRBV27,TRBJ1-1,CASHPERGEAPTEAFF
TRBV11-2,TRBJ1-5,CASSLEGFYQPQHF
TRBV5-6,TRBJ1-2,CASSFRIGGYTF
TRBV27,TRBJ1-6,CASSLMDNSPLHF
TRBV27,TRBJ1-4,CASRRRGRQTNEKLFF
TRBV6-5,.,CASSYARSSYEQYF
TRBV19,TRBJ2-2,CASSMQGPGELFF
TRBV6-1,TRBJ1-3,CASSERVGNTIYF
TRBV27,.,CASSSSTGEVAYEQYF
TRBV18,TRBJ2-7,CASRWTGETYEQYF